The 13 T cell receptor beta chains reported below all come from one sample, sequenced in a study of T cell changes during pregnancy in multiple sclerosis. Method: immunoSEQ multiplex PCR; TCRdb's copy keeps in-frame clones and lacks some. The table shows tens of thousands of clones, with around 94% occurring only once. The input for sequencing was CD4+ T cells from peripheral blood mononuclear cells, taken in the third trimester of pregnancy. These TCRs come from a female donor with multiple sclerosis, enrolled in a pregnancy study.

The CDR3 DNA follows: TGTGCCAGCAGCTCCCCGGGGGATTCACCCCTCCACTTT. Its protein is CASSSPGDSPLHF. The chain employs TRBV7-9 and TRBJ1-6; D is possibly TRBD1 (5 bases). Trimming stripped 4 bases from V and 8 bases from J, with 9 bases between. CDR1 and CDR2 from the germline V gene are SEHNR and FQNEAQ (reference sequence). CDR3 length equals 13 residues. Complete variable domain (other parts from reference TRBV7-9 and TRBJ1-6): DTGVSQNPRHKITKRGQNVTFRCDPISEHNRLYWYRQTLGQGPEFLTYFQNEAQLEKSRLLSDRFSAERPKGSFSTLEIQRTEQGDSAMYLCASSSPGDSPLHFGNGTRLTVT.

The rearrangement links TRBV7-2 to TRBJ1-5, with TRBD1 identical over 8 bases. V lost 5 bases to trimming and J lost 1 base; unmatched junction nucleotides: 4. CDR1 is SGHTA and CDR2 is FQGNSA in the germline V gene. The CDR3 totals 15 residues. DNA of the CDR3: TGTGCCAGCAGCCGGACAGGGCGAAGCAATCAGCCCCAGCATTTT. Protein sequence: CASSRTGRSNQPQHF. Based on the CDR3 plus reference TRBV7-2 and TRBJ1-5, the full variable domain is GAGVSQSPSNKVTEKGKDVELRCDPISGHTALYWYRQSLGQGLEFLIYFQGNSAPDKSGLPSDRFSAERTGGSVSTLTIQRTQQEDSAVYLCASSRTGRSNQPQHFGDGTRLSIL.

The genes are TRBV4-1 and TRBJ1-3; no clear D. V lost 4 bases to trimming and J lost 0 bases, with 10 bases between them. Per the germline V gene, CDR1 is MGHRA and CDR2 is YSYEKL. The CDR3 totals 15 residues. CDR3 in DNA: TGCGCCAGCAGCCCGGGGAGCTTCTCTGGAAACACCATATATTTT. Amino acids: CASSPGSFSGNTIYF.

This chain's CDR3 is CAWKYTNTEAFF. In DNA form, the CDR3 reads TGTGCCTGGAAGTACACGAACACTGAAGCTTTCTTT. V is TRBV30 and J is TRBJ1-1; D is undetermined. In germline, CDR1 is GTSNPN, CDR2 SVGIG (reference sequence). The V and J ends lost 4 bases and 1 base respectively, with 7 bases between them. This CDR3 comprises 12 residues.

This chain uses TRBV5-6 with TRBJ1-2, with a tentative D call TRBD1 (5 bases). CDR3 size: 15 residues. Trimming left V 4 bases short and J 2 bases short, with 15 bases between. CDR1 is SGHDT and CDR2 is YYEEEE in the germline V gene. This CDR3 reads CASSPPGGANYGYTF. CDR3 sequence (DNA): TGTGCCAGCAGCCCGCCAGGAGGGGCGAACTATGGCTACACCTTC. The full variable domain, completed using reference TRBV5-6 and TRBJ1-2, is DAGVTQSPTHLIKTRGQQVTLRCSPKSGHDTVSWYQQALGQGPQFIFQYYEEEERQRGNFPDRFSGHQFPNYSSELNVNALLLGDSALYLCASSPPGGANYGYTFGSGTRLTVV.

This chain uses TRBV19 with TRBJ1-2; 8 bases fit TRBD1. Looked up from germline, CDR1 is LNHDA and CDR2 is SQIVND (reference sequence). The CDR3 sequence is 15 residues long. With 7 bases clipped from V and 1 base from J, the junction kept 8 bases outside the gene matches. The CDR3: CASMPTGAINYGYTF. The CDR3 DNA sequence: TGTGCCAGTATGCCGACAGGGGCGATTAACTATGGCTACACCTTC.

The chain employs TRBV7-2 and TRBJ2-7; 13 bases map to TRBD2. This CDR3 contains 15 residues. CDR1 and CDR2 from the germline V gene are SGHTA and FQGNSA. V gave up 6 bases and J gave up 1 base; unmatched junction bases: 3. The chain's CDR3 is CASRQTSGGSYEQYF. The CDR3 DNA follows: TGTGCCAGCAGACAGACTAGCGGGGGGTCCTACGAGCAGTACTTC.

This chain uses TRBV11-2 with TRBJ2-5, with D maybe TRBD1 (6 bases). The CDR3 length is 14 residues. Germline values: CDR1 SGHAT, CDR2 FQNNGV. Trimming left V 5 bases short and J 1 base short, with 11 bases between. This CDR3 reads CASSQRGSQETQYF. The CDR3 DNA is TGTGCCAGCAGCCAAAGGGGGTCCCAAGAGACCCAGTACTTC.

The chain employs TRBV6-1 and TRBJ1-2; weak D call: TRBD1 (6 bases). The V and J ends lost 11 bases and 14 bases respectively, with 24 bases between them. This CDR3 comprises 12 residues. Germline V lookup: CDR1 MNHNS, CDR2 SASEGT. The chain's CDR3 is CAGRQEDLSGTF. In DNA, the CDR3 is TGTGCCGGTAGACAGGAGGATCTCAGCGGTACCTTC.

CDR3 residues: CASSDGTSGGTDTQYF. The CDR3 nucleotides read TGTGCCAGCAGCGACGGGACTAGCGGGGGCACAGATACGCAGTATTTT. The J gene is TRBJ2-3, the V gene TRBV9, with 13 nucleotides matching TRBD2. V trimming: 3 bases; J trimming: 1 base; junction bases outside the gene matches: 2. CDR1 SGDLS and CDR2 YYNGEE come from the germline V gene. The CDR3 contains 16 residues. The full variable domain, with the rest looked up from reference TRBV9 and TRBJ2-3, is DSGVTQTPKHLITATGQRVTLRCSPRSGDLSVYWYQQSLDQGLQFLIQYYNGEERAKGNILERFSAQQFPDLHSELNLSSLELGDSALYFCASSDGTSGGTDTQYFGPGTRLTVL.

This CDR3 reads CASSSSGTGEYNEQFF. In nucleotides, the CDR3 is TGTGCCAGCAGCTCCTCCGGGACAGGGGAGTACAATGAGCAGTTCTTC. This chain joins TRBV7-6 and TRBJ2-1; 10 bases line up with TRBD1. The J segment lost 4 bases and the V segment lost 4 bases, leaving 7 bases of the junction unmatched. From germline, CDR1 is SGHVS and CDR2 FNYEAQ. The CDR3 covers 16 residues.

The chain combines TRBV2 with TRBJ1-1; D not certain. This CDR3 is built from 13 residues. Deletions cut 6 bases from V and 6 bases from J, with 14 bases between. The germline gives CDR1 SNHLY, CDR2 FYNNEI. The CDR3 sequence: CASSPLGGAEAFF. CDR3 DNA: TGTGCCAGCAGCCCCCTGGGAGGCGCTGAAGCTTTCTTT.

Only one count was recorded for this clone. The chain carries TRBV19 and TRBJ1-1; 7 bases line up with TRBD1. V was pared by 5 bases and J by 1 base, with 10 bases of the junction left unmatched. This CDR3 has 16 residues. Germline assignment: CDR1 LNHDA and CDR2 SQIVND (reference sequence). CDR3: CASSGQRGGANTEAFF. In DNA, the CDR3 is TGTGCCAGTAGTGGCCAACGAGGGGGCGCGAACACTGAAGCTTTCTTT.